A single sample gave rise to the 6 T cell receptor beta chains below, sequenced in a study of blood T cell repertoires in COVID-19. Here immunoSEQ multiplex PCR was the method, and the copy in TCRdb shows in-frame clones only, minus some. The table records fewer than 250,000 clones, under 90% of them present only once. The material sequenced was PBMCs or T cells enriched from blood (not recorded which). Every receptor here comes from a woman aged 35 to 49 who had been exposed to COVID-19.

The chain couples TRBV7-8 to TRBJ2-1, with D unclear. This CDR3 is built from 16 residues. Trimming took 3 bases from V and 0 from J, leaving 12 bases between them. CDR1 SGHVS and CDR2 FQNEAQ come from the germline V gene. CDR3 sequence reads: CASSLITESSYNEQFF. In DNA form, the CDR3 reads TGTGCCAGCAGCTTGATAACAGAGAGCTCCTACAATGAGCAGTTCTTC.

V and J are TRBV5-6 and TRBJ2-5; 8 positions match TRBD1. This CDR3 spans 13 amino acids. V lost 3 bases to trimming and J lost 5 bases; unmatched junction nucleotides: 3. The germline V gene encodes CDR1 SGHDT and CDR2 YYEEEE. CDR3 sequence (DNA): TGTGCCAGCAGCTCAGGGGGCACGGAGACCCAGTACTTC. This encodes CASSSGGTETQYF.

The CDR3 region is CASSVGFGQGIETQYF. The CDR3 bases are TGTGCCAGCAGCGTAGGGTTTGGGCAGGGGATCGAGACCCAGTACTTC. The chain joins TRBV9 to TRBJ2-5; TRBD1 might be the D (6 bases). CDR1 and CDR2 from the germline V gene are SGDLS and YYNGEE. The length of the CDR3 is 16 residues. V gave up 0 bases and J gave up 5 bases, with 17 bases separating them.

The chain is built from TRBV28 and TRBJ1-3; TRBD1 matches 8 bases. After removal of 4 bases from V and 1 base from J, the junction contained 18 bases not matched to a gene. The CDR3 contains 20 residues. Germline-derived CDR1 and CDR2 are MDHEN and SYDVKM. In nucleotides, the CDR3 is TGTGCCAGCAGTTCCCTCCGGGACAGGCAGGGCGGGCGGTCTGGAAACACCATATATTTT. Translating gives CASSSLRDRQGGRSGNTIYF.

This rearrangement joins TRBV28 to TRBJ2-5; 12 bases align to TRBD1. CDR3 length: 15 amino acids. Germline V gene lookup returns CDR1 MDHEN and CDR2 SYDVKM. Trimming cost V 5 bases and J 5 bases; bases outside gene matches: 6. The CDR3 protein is CASSRGQGAWETQYF. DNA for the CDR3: TGTGCCAGCAGTAGGGGACAGGGGGCATGGGAGACCCAGTACTTC.

CDR3 residues: CASRDRWTEAFF. The CDR3, as DNA: TGTGCCAGCAGGGACAGGTGGACTGAAGCTTTCTTT. V is TRBV6-5 and J is TRBJ1-1; 7 bases agree with TRBD1. There are 12 residues in the CDR3. Germline-derived CDR1 and CDR2 are MNHEY and SVGAGI. With V trimmed by 6 bases and J by 5 bases, 3 bases remained unmatched.